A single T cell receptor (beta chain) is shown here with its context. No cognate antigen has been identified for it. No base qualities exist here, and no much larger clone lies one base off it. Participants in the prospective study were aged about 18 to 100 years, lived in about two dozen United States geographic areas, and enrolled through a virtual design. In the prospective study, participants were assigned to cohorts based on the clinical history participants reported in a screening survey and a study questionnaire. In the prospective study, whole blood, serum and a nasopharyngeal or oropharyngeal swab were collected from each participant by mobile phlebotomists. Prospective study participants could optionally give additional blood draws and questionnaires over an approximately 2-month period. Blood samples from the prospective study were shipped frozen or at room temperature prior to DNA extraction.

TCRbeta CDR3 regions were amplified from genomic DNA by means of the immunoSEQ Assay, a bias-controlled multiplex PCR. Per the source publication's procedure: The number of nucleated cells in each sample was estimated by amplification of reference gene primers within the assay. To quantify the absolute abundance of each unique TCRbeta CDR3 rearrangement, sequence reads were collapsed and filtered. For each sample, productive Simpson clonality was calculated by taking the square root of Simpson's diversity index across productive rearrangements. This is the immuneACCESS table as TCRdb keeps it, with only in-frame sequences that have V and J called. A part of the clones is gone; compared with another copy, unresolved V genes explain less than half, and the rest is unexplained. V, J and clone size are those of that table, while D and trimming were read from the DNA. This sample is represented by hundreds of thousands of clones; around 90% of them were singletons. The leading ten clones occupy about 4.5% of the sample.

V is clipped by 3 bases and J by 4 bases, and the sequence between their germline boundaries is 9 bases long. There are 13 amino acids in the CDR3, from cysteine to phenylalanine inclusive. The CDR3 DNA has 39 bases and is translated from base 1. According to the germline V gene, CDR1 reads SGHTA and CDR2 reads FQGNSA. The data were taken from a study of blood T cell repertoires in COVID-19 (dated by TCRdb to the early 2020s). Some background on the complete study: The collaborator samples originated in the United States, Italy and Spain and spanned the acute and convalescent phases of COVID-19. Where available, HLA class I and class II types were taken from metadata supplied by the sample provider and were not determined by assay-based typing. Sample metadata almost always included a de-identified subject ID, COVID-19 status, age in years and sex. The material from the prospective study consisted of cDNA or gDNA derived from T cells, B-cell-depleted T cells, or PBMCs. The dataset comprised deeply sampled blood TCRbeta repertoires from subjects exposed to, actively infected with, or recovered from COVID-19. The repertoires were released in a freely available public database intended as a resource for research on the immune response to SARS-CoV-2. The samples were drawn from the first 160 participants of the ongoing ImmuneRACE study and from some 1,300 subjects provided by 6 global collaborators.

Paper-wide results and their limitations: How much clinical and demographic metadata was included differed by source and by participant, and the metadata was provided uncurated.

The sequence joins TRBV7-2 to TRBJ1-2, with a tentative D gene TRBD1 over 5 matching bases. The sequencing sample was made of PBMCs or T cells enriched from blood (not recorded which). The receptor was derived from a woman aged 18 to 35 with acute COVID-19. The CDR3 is CASSLTELYGYTF. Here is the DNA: TGTGCCAGCAGCTTGACAGAACTCTATGGCTACACCTTC.